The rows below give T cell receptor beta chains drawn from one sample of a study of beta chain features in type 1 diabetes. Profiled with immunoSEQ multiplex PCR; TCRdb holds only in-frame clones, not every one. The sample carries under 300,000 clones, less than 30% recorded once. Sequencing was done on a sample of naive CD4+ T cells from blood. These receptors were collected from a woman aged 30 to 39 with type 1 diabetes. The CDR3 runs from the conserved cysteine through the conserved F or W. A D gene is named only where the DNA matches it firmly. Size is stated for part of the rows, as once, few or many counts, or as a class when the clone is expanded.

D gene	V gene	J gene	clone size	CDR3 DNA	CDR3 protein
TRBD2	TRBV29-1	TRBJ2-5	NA	TGCAGCGTCTTGGGACTACCAGAGACCCAGTACTTC	CSVLGLPETQYF
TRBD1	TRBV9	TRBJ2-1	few	TGTGCCAGCAGCGTACGAGGGGGACAGGCACCGGTGGCTGAGCAGTTCTTC	CASSVRGGQAPVAEQFF
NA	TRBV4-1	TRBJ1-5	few	TGCGCCAGCAGCCAAGGGAGCATCAGCAATCAGCCCCAGCATTTT	CASSQGSISNQPQHF
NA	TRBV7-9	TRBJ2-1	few	TGTGCCAGCAGCTTATGGCAGAATGAGCAGTTCTTC	CASSLWQNEQFF
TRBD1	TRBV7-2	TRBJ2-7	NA	TGTGCCAGCAGCTTAGGGGACAGCTTCTACGAGCAGTACTTC	CASSLGDSFYEQYF
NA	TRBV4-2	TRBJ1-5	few	TGTGCCAGCAGCCAAGATAGGAGTTATAGCAATCAGCCCCAGCATTTT	CASSQDRSYSNQPQHF
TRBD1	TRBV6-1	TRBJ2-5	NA	TGTGCCAGCAGTGAAGGGACAGGGGGCGAGACCCAGTACTTC	CASSEGTGGETQYF
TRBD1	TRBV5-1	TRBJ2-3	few	TGCGCCAGCAGCTTGGGACAGGGTAGCACAGATACGCAGTATTTT	CASSLGQGSTDTQYF
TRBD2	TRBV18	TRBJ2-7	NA	TGTGCCAGCTCACCCCCCGGGACTAGCGGGACTGGGGAGCAGTACTTC	CASSPPGTSGTGEQYF
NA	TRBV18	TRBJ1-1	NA	TGTGCCAGCTCACCCCTCCCTACGAACACTGAAGCTTTCTTT	CASSPLPTNTEAFF
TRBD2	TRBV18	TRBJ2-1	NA	TGTGCCAGCTCACCATATGAAGCGGGAGAGTACAATGAGCAGTTCTTC	CASSPYEAGEYNEQFF
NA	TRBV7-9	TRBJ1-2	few	TGTGCCAGCAGCTTCGAACAGGCTCTTGGCTACACCTTC	CASSFEQALGYTF
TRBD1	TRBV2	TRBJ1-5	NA	TGTGCCAGCGGGACAGGGCAGTTTCAGCCCCAGCATTTT	CASGTGQFQPQHF
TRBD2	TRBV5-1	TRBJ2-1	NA	TGCGCCAGCAGCTTGGCCGGGACTAGCGGGACCAATGAGCAGTTCTTC	CASSLAGTSGTNEQFF
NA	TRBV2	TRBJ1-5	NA	TGTGCCAGCAGTGAAGGGCAGGCTGGCAATCAGCCCCAGCATTTT	CASSEGQAGNQPQHF
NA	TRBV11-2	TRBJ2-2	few	TGTGCCAGCCCCGTCTGGAACACCGGGGAGCTGTTTTTT	CASPVWNTGELFF
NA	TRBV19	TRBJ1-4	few	TGTGCCAGTAGAAAACCCGTCTTCGAGGGCACGACTAATGAAAAACTGTTTTTT	CASRKPVFEGTTNEKLFF
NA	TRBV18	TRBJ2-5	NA	TGTGCCAGCTCACCATGGGCCCAAGAGACCCAGTACTTC	CASSPWAQETQYF
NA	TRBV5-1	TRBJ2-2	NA	TGCGCCAGCAGCTTGGGCGGGATGGGCACCGGGGAGCTGTTTTTT	CASSLGGMGTGELFF
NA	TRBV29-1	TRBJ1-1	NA	TGCAGCGCCTCCACAGGGAACACTGAAGCTTTCTTT	CSASTGNTEAFF
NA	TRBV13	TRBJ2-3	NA	TGTGCCAGCAGCCCCTCGACAGTCCCCGGCACAGATACGCAGTATTTT	CASSPSTVPGTDTQYF
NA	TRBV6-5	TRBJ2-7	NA	TGTGCCAGCAGTTACTCGAGGAGTTCTGACGAGCAGTACTTC	CASSYSRSSDEQYF
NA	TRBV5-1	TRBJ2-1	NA	TGCGCCAGCAGCTTGGGGGAGCACAATGAGCAGTTCTTC	CASSLGEHNEQFF
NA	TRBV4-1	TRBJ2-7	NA	TGCGCCAGCAGCCAAGAGATTAGCGGCCCCTACGAGCAGTACTTC	CASSQEISGPYEQYF
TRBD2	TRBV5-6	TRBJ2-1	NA	TGTGCCAGCAGCTTGGGCTTCGGGACTAGCGGTAATGAGCAGTTCTTC	CASSLGFGTSGNEQFF
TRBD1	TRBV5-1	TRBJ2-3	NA	TGCGCCAGCAGCTTCGGGACAGGGTCAGATACGCAGTATTTT	CASSFGTGSDTQYF
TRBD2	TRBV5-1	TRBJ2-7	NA	TGCGCCAGCAGCTCGTCAGGGACTACCTACGAGCAGTACTTC	CASSSSGTTYEQYF
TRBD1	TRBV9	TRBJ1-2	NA	TGTGCCAGCAGCGTAGGACAGGGGGTGTACTATGGCTACACCTTC	CASSVGQGVYYGYTF
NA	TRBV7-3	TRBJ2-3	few	TGTGCCAGCAGCTCCGCAGGGAGCACAGATACGCAGTATTTT	CASSSAGSTDTQYF
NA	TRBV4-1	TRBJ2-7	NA	TGCGCCAGCAGCCAGGCTGACGACAGTCTCGAGCAGTACTTC	CASSQADDSLEQYF
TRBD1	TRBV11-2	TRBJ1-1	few	TGTGCCAGCAGCGCGCCAGGGACAGGGGACTTTGAAGCTTTCTTT	CASSAPGTGDFEAFF
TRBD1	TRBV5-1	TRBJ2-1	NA	TGCGCCAGCAGAAGACAGGGCCCAAATGAGCAGTTCTTC	CASRRQGPNEQFF
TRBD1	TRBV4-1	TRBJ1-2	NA	TGCGCCAGCAGCCCGGACAGGGTCAACGTTGGCTACACCTTC	CASSPDRVNVGYTF